This TCR beta chain is from a study of T cell repertoires in cytomegalovirus infection. Overall study: Carrying CMV and the relevant HLA type showed in public TCR beta signatures. Study conclusions and caveats: The ex vivo response was dominated by HLA-C-restricted CMV-specific TCR beta clonotypes. CMV carriers having the relevant HLA were flagged by cumulative public TCR beta family frequency.

TCRdb passed the reads through MiXCR, listing each CDR3 protein once. The table includes around 320,000 distinct CDR3 sequences, 9.5% detected once. The CDR3 loop spans 16 amino acids. Trimming stripped 0 bases from V and 0 bases from J, with 12 bases between. This clonotype was observed a handful of times. Its matching antigen is unknown. The J gene is TRBJ2-7, the V gene TRBV12-3 or TRBV12-4; D not resolved. Sequenced material: PBMCs. The sequence came from a human donor in good health (CMV status not recorded). Some clones in this sample may be carry-over from other donors' samples. The CDR3 DNA sequence: TGTGCCAGCAGTTTAGCCGCCCGCGGTTCCTCCTACGAGCAGTACTTC. It encodes CASSLAARGSSYEQYF.